One sample yielded the 18 T cell receptor beta chains listed below, sequenced in a study of cytomegalovirus exposure and HLA in healthy donors. The PCR ran on 60 Vbeta and 13 Jbeta primers. Profiled with immunoSEQ multiplex PCR; TCRdb holds only in-frame clones, not every one. Here the sample spans 90,000 to 120,000 clones, about 81% being singletons. Sequences were obtained from PBMCs. Receptors were obtained from a man under 40 in good health and CMV-seropositive.

J is TRBJ2-5 and V is TRBV5-1; D is unresolved. V lost 2 bases, J lost 5 bases, and 4 bases lay in between. The germline V gene has CDR1 SGHRS and CDR2 YFSETQ. The CDR3 spans 11 residues. Written as DNA, the CDR3 is TGCGCCAGCAGCTTTCATGAGACCCAGTACTTC. Amino acids: CASSFHETQYF.

This chain joins TRBV27 and TRBJ1-6; no clear D. CDR3 length equals 17 residues. V lost 5 bases and J lost 0, with 14 bases in between. Germline V CDR1 and CDR2: MNHEY, SMNVEV (reference sequence). The CDR3 here is CASSALDSSSYNSPLHF. DNA for the CDR3: TGTGCCAGCAGTGCTCTGGACTCGAGCTCCTATAATTCACCCCTCCACTTT.

This chain uses TRBV7-9 with TRBJ2-7; D not resolved. Germline CDR1 SEHNR, CDR2 FQNEAQ (reference sequence). The germline V and J ends were trimmed by 5 bases and 0 bases, with 11 bases remaining between them. The CDR3 totals 14 residues. CDR3 nucleotides: TGTGCCAGCAGCCTCACAGAGAGCTCCTACGAGCAGTACTTC. Encoded protein: CASSLTESSYEQYF.

This chain connects TRBV5-8 to TRBJ1-4; 8 bases align to TRBD1. Trimming took 4 bases from V and 8 from J; bases not matched to a gene: 22. Germline V gives CDR1 SGHTS, CDR2 YDEGEE. The CDR3 runs to 19 residues. The CDR3 loop is CASSPGIGLGAGGREKLFF. The CDR3 DNA follows: TGTGCCAGCAGCCCGGGGATAGGACTTGGGGCAGGGGGCAGAGAAAAACTGTTTTTT.

The chain employs TRBV11-2 and TRBJ1-6, with D uncertain. V was clipped by 1 base and J by 9 bases, with 13 bases between them. CDR1 is SGHAT and CDR2 is FQNNGV in the germline V gene. The CDR3 is 15 residues long. The CDR3 spells CASSLVWGGGSPLHF. DNA of the CDR3: TGTGCCAGCAGCTTAGTTTGGGGAGGAGGTTCACCCCTCCACTTT.

The CDR3 loop reads CASSYLRGQGNSPLHF. As DNA, the CDR3 is TGTGCCAGCAGTTACCTCAGGGGGCAGGGCAATTCACCCCTCCACTTT. The chain uses TRBV6-5 and TRBJ1-6; TRBD1 matches 8 bases. Germline lookup yields CDR1 MNHEY and CDR2 SVGAGI. The CDR3 runs 16 residues. V dropped 2 bases and J dropped 7; count of bases not matched to a gene: 7.

V gene TRBV6-6 combines with J gene TRBJ1-1; D unclear. CDR1 is MNHNY, CDR2 SVGAGI, per germline (reference sequence). The CDR3 has 16 residues. Trimming took 10 bases from V and 3 from J, leaving 24 bases between them. The DNA of the CDR3 is TGTGCCACCATCCTATCGAGGCCGGGAATAGACACTGAAGCTTTCTTT. Encoded protein: CATILSRPGIDTEAFF.

J is TRBJ1-6 and V is TRBV27; D gene ambiguous. This CDR3 spans 16 amino acids. V lost 3 bases and J 5 bases, leaving 14 bases between the germline ends. Germline V gene data show CDR1 as MNHEY and CDR2 as SMNVEV (reference sequence). CDR3 DNA: TGTGCCAGCAGTTTTCGGTCGCTGCCCGATAATTCACCCCTCCACTTT. This translates into CASSFRSLPDNSPLHF.

This chain joins TRBV11-3 and TRBJ1-6; unclear D gene. V lost 0 bases and J 7 bases, leaving 10 bases between the germline ends. Germline CDR1 is SGHNT and CDR2 is YENEEA. The CDR3 is 15 residues long. CDR3 protein: CASSLEAGRNSPLHF. In nucleotides, the CDR3 is TGTGCCAGCAGCTTAGAGGCGGGCCGGAATTCACCCCTCCACTTT.

The CDR3 DNA is TGTGCCAGCAGCTACGGACAGGGTTGGAAGACCCAGTACTTC. It is translated as CASSYGQGWKTQYF. The chain employs TRBV6-5 and TRBJ2-5; 8 bases fit TRBD1. This CDR3 is built from 14 residues. CDR1 and CDR2 (germline): MNHEY, SVGAGI. With 6 bases clipped from V and 6 bases from J, the junction kept 9 bases outside the gene matches.

The V and J genes are TRBV5-1 and TRBJ2-1; 10 bases agree with TRBD2. The CDR3 totals 15 residues. Germline CDR1 is SGHRS and CDR2 is YFSETQ. V dropped 4 bases and J dropped 3; count of bases not matched to a gene: 4. The CDR3, as DNA: TGCGCCAGCAGCCGCACTAGCGGGGACTACAATGAGCAGTTCTTC. Protein product: CASSRTSGDYNEQFF.

This clone is a singleton in its sample. The rearrangement uses TRBV6-1 and TRBJ2-3, with D perhaps TRBD1 (6 bases). V dropped 6 bases and J dropped 0 bases, with 13 bases sitting between them. Per germline, CDR1 MNHNS and CDR2 SASEGT. The CDR3 sequence is 15 residues long. CDR3 sequence: CASRGHGPSTDTQYF. CDR3 nucleotides: TGTGCCAGCAGGGGACACGGTCCTAGCACAGATACGCAGTATTTT.

This clone was observed a single time. The V call is TRBV5-6, the J call TRBJ1-6; 12 nucleotides agree with TRBD1. The germline V gene has CDR1 SGHDT and CDR2 YYEEEE. The CDR3 contains 19 residues. Trimming took 2 bases from V and 2 from J; bases not matched to a gene: 8. The CDR3 reads CASSFGTGGSGAYNSPLHF. In DNA, the CDR3 is TGTGCCAGCAGCTTCGGGACAGGGGGCTCCGGGGCCTATAATTCACCCCTCCACTTT.

This clone was seen only a few times. The chain employs TRBV10-2 and TRBJ2-3; 8 bases agree with TRBD2. The CDR3 is 18 residues long. Germline V gene lookup returns CDR1 WSHSY and CDR2 SAAADI. V dropped 1 base and J dropped 2; count of bases not matched to a gene: 11. This CDR3 is CASSEFGLAGSSTDTQYF. CDR3 coding DNA: TGCGCCAGCAGTGAGTTCGGACTAGCCGGGTCCTCCACAGATACGCAGTATTTT.

The gene calls are TRBV6-1 and TRBJ2-5; 11 bases match TRBD2. CDR3 size: 16 residues. CDR1 is MNHNS, CDR2 SASEGT, per germline. V lost 1 base and J lost 5; bases outside the gene matches: 6. CDR3 nucleotides: TGTGCCAGCAGTGAAGAACTAGCGGGGGTTCGGGAGACCCAGTACTTC. It encodes CASSEELAGVRETQYF.

The chain is built from TRBV9 and TRBJ2-3; 10 positions match TRBD2. Germline CDR1 is SGDLS and CDR2 is YYNGEE. Trimming removed 5 bases from V and 4 bases from J; junction bases left unmatched: 13. CDR3 length: 17 amino acids. The CDR3 reads CASSRGTAGGLADTQYF. CDR3 bases: TGTGCCAGCAGTCGTGGAACAGCGGGGGGGCTGGCAGATACGCAGTATTTT.

V is TRBV11-3 and J is TRBJ2-3; D is ambiguous. The CDR3 covers 12 residues. Germline lookup yields CDR1 SGHNT and CDR2 YENEEA. The ends were cut back, 1 base at V and 3 bases at J, with 2 bases in the middle. The CDR3 here is CASSLVTDTQYF. CDR3 in DNA: TGTGCCAGCAGCTTAGTAACAGATACGCAGTATTTT.

This chain links TRBV6-5 with TRBJ2-1, with D possibly being TRBD2 (5 bases). The CDR3 has 15 amino acids. Germline V gene lookup returns CDR1 MNHEY and CDR2 SVGAGI. V was trimmed by 3 bases and J by 3 bases, leaving 12 bases between them. CDR3 sequence (DNA): TGTGCCAGCAGTTATTATACGGGGAACTACAATGAGCAGTTCTTC. As protein: CASSYYTGNYNEQFF.